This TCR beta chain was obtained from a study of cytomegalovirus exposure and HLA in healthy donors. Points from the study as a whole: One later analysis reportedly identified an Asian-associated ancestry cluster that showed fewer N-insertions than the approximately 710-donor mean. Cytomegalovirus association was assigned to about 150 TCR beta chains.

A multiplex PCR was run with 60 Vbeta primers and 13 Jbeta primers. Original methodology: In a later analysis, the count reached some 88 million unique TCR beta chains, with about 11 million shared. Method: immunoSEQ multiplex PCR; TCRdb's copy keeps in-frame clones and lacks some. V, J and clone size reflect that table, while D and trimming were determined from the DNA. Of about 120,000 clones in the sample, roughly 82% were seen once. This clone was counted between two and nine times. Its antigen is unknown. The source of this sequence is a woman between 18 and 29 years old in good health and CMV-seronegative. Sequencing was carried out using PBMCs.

The CDR3 sequence is CASSPREGSGNTIYF. DNA for the CDR3: TGTGCCAGCAGCCCGAGGGAGGGATCTGGAAACACCATATATTTT. This chain links TRBV5-6 with TRBJ1-3, with D unresolved. The CDR3 totals 15 residues. Between the trimmed V and J ends, which lost 4 bases and 1 base, there was a span of 12 bases. Germline V lookup: CDR1 SGHDT, CDR2 YYEEEE.